These 20 T cell receptor beta chains originate from one sample sequenced in a study of molecular identifiers for immune sequencing clone quantification. TCRdb fed the PCR reads into MiXCR, producing one record per CDR3 protein. The sample yields some 320,000 distinct CDR3 sequences, about 20% seen once. The sample taken for sequencing was naive CD8+ T cells from blood, with Jurkat cell RNA spiked in. The subset was: FACS-sorted CD8+CD4-CCR7+CD45RA+ naive T cells. These receptors were collected from a human donor in good health. Some libraries in this study had Jurkat cell RNA spiked in.

This clonotype was counted many times. This chain joins TRBV6-5 and TRBJ2-2; D is unclear. This CDR3 spans 14 amino acids. V was pared by 2 bases and J by 5 bases, with 9 bases between. Germline V gives CDR1 MNHEY, CDR2 SVGAGI. This CDR3 reads CASSYGLGTGELFF. Written as DNA, the CDR3 is TGTGCCAGCAGTTACGGGTTGGGGACCGGGGAGCTGTTTTTT.

This clonotype was counted many times. V usage is TRBV3-1 and J usage is TRBJ1-5, with 11 bases that match TRBD1. From germline, CDR1 is LGHDT and CDR2 YNNKEL (reference sequence). After removal of 0 bases from V and 5 bases from J, the junction contained 3 bases not matched to a gene. The CDR3 consists of 16 residues. Here the CDR3 reads CASSQDGDRGYQPQHF. The DNA for the CDR3 is TGTGCCAGCAGCCAAGATGGGGACAGGGGGTATCAGCCCCAGCATTTT.

This clonotype has more than one count but fewer than ten. The chain joins TRBV7-2 to TRBJ2-3; D might be TRBD2 (6 bases). V was pared by 6 bases and J by 5 bases, with 18 bases between. This CDR3 spans 15 amino acids. Germline V gene data show CDR1 as SGHTA and CDR2 as FQGNSA. This CDR3 reads CASSPFPGGRDTQYF. As DNA, the CDR3 is TGTGCCAGCAGTCCTTTCCCTGGGGGGAGAGATACGCAGTATTTT.

The chain couples TRBV3-1 to TRBJ2-7, with 7 bases matching TRBD2. Germline V gives CDR1 LGHDT, CDR2 YNNKEL (reference sequence). V was clipped by 4 bases and J by 7 bases; unmatched bases: 10. This CDR3 is built from 14 residues. For the CDR3, the DNA is TGTGCCAGCAGCCTGACTCAACTAGCGTCTGAGCAGTACTTC. Translation: CASSLTQLASEQYF.

This clonotype was detected only once. Possible read error: a much larger clone is one base away. The chain combines TRBV7-6 with TRBJ2-7, with D perhaps TRBD1 (6 bases). Germline V gives CDR1 SGHVS, CDR2 FNYEAQ. Trimming left V 5 bases short and J 5 bases short, with 13 bases between. This CDR3 has 13 residues. This CDR3 reads CASSQAGQHEQYF. CDR3 nucleotides: TGTGCCAGCAGCCAGGCCGGACAGCACGAGCAGTACTTC. Supplemented by reference TRBV7-6 and TRBJ2-7, the full variable domain reads GAGVSQSPRYKVTKRGQDVALRCDPISGHVSLYWYRQALGQGPEFLTYFNYEAQQDKSGLPNDRFSAERPEGSISTLTIQRTEQRDSAMYRCASSQAGQHEQYFGPGTRLTVT.

This clonotype has ten or more counts. V and J are TRBV27 and TRBJ2-7; perhaps TRBD1 as D (5 bases). Per the germline V gene, CDR1 is MNHEY and CDR2 is SMNVEV (reference sequence). V was cut by 8 bases and J by 1 base, with 12 bases left in between. CDR3 length equals 13 residues. In DNA form, the CDR3 reads TGTGCCAGCGGCCTGACAGTATCCTACGAGCAGTACTTC. This sequence encodes CASGLTVSYEQYF.

This clonotype was found many times. This sequence joins TRBV5-6 and TRBJ2-3; the match to TRBD2 covers 9 bases. The germline V gene encodes CDR1 SGHDT and CDR2 YYEEEE. The CDR3 runs 16 residues. V trimming: 4 bases; J trimming: 3 bases; junction bases outside the gene matches: 9. CDR3 in DNA: TGTGCCAGCAGCCGCATTAGCGGGAGTAAAACAGATACGCAGTATTTT. It codes for CASSRISGSKTDTQYF.

This clonotype was counted many times. The chain couples TRBV14 to TRBJ2-1; 10 positions match TRBD1. Germline loops: CDR1 SGHDN, CDR2 FVKESK. The CDR3 is 16 residues long. The V gene end was trimmed by 0 bases and the J gene end by 8 bases; junction bases not matched to a gene: 7. The chain's CDR3 is CASSQDIGTGAYEQFF. CDR3 bases: TGTGCCAGCAGCCAAGATATCGGGACAGGGGCCTATGAGCAGTTCTTC.

This clonotype was observed at least ten times. The J gene is TRBJ2-3, the V gene TRBV4-3; 9 nucleotides agree with TRBD2. The V gene end was trimmed by 1 base and the J gene end by 2 bases; junction bases not matched to a gene: 4. CDR1 is LGHNA, CDR2 YSLEER, per germline. This CDR3 is 16 amino acids long. This CDR3 is CASSQVERGDTDTQYF. As DNA, the CDR3 is TGCGCCAGCAGCCAAGTTGAGCGGGGGGACACAGATACGCAGTATTTT.

This clonotype was counted between two and nine times. The chain has TRBV4-2 and TRBJ2-7; either TRBD1 or TRBD2 may fit D (5 bases each). Trimming pared 4 bases from V and 7 bases from J, leaving 17 bases between. The germline V gene has CDR1 LGHNA and CDR2 YNFKEQ. The CDR3 loop spans 14 amino acids. CDR3 nucleotide sequence: TGTGCCAGCAGCCCGAGCCGGGACCCGGGGGAGCAGTACTTC. Its protein product is CASSPSRDPGEQYF.

This clonotype was counted ten times or more. The chain is built from TRBV6-1 and TRBJ2-7; 8 bases are a match to TRBD1. The CDR3 contains 15 residues. Germline-derived CDR1 and CDR2 are MNHNS and SASEGT. J was trimmed by 3 bases and V by 0 bases; bases with no gene match: 4. CDR3 residues: CASSEAQDRDYEQYF. The CDR3, as DNA: TGTGCCAGCAGTGAAGCGCAGGACAGGGACTACGAGCAGTACTTC.

Details on this clonotype: A read error may be the cause here, since a much bigger clone is one base away. This chain uses TRBV12-3 or TRBV12-4 with TRBJ1-2, with 9 bases fitting TRBD1. The CDR3 runs to 16 residues. J was trimmed by 0 bases and V by 8 bases; bases with no gene match: 10. CDR3 region: CASSPWRQGANYGYTF. DNA for the CDR3: TGTGCCAGCTCCCCCTGGCGACAGGGGGCTAACTATGGCTACACCTTC.

On this clonotype itself: This may stem from a read error, because a much larger clone lies one nucleotide away. The V and J genes are TRBV20-1 and TRBJ1-5; the D gene is possibly TRBD1 (5 bases). Germline-derived CDR1 and CDR2 are DFQATT and SNEGSKA (reference sequence). The CDR3 spans 14 residues. The CDR3 is CSASSGFSNLPQHF. The CDR3 DNA reads as TGCAGTGCTAGCTCAGGGTTCAGCAATCTGCCCCAGCATTTT.

Comment on this clonotype: Given a much more abundant clone one base away, this may be a read error. The genes are TRBV14 and TRBJ2-7, with D maybe TRBD1 (6 bases). Germline assignment: CDR1 SGHDN and CDR2 FVKESK. CDR3 length: 15 residues. CDR3 nucleotide sequence: TGTGTCAGCAGCCAATTTACAGGGCCCTCCTACGAGCAGTACTTC. It is translated as CVSSQFTGPSYEQYF.

There are a few counts of this clonotype. The rearrangement joins TRBV12-3 or TRBV12-4 to TRBJ2-1; D may be TRBD2 (5 bases). V dropped 2 bases and J dropped 15 bases, with 14 bases sitting between them. The CDR3 has 12 amino acids. The DNA of the CDR3 is TGTGCCAGCAGTTTACGGGATCTTGTATCGTTCTTC. It translates to CASSLRDLVSFF.

This clonotype was detected many times. This chain connects TRBV20-1 to TRBJ2-1; weak D call: TRBD2 (6 bases). The CDR3 has 16 amino acids. Deletions cut 5 bases from V and 0 bases from J, with 17 bases between. Germline V gene lookup returns CDR1 DFQATT and CDR2 SNEGSKA (reference sequence). The CDR3 loop is CSARPLAGSSYNEQFF. In nucleotides, the CDR3 is TGCAGTGCTCGTCCTTTGGCGGGGTCCTCCTACAATGAGCAGTTCTTC.

With respect to this clonotype: A single base separates this from a much larger clone, so it may be a read error. The CDR3 sequence is CASSPDPRDWRLQETQYF. CDR3 nucleotide sequence: TGTGCCAGCAGCCCGGATCCGAGAGACTGGCGACTCCAAGAGACCCAGTACTTC. The chain has TRBV6-5 and TRBJ2-5; D not resolved. The germline V gene has CDR1 MNHEY and CDR2 SVGAGI. The CDR3 has 18 amino acids. With 6 bases removed from V and 1 base from J, the gap between germline ends came to 24 bases.

This clonotype was seen just once. Since a much larger clone is just one base distant, this may be a read error. This chain joins TRBV7-9 and TRBJ2-1; 7 bases agree with TRBD2. This CDR3 is 15 amino acids long. The V gene's germline CDR1 is SEHNR and CDR2 FQNEAQ (reference sequence). CDR3 region: CASSPEAGPYNERFF. CDR3 nucleotides: TGTGCCAGCAGCCCGGAAGCGGGGCCCTACAATGAGCGGTTCTTC.

The chain carries TRBV11-2 and TRBJ2-3; perhaps TRBD2 as D (5 bases). Germline-derived CDR1 and CDR2 are SGHAT and FQNNGV. V was trimmed by 5 bases and J by 8 bases, leaving 20 bases between them. The length of the CDR3 is 15 residues. The CDR3 bases are TGTGCCAGCAGCCCGCCAGCGGTGGGTTTAGGTACGCAGTATTTT. This translates into CASSPPAVGLGTQYF.

The V call is TRBV13, the J call TRBJ2-1, with 8 bases aligning to TRBD2. V was pared by 3 bases and J by 8 bases, with 12 bases of the junction left unmatched. Germline-derived CDR1 and CDR2 are PRHDT and FYEKMQ (reference sequence). This CDR3 comprises 16 residues. This CDR3 reads CASSFASGTRVDEQFF. The DNA for the CDR3 is TGTGCCAGCAGCTTCGCCTCCGGGACTAGGGTCGATGAGCAGTTCTTC. Supplemented by reference TRBV13 and TRBJ2-1, the full variable domain reads AAGVIQSPRHLIKEKRETATLKCYPIPRHDTVYWYQQGPGQDPQFLISFYEKMQSDKGSIPDRFSAQQFSDYHSELNMSSLELGDSALYFCASSFASGTRVDEQFFGPGTRLTVL.